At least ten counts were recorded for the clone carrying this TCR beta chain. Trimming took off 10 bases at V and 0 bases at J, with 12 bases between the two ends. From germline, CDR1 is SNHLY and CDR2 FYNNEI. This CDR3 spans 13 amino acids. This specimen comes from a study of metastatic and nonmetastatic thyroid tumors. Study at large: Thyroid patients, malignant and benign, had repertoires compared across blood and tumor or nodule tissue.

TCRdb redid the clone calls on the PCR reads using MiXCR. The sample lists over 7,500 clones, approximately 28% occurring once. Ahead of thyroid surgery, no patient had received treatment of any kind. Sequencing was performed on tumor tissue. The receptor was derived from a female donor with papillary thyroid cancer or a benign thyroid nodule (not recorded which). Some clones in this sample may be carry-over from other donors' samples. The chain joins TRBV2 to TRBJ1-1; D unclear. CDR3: CATRFDMNTEAFF. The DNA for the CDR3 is TGTGCCACCAGGTTTGACATGAACACTGAAGCTTTCTTT.